This TCR beta chain is drawn from a study of identical twins. TCRdb processed the 5' RACE reads anew with MiXCR; each CDR3 protein has one entry. The table lists under 900,000 distinct CDR3 sequences, 18% of them singletons. This clonotype was counted between two and nine times. CDR3 length: 14 amino acids. The V gene end was trimmed by 1 base and the J gene end by 4 bases; junction bases not matched to a gene: 2. CDR1 and CDR2 from the germline V gene are SGHTA and FQGNSA. The sample also formed part of further work on T cells expressing NK-cell markers. That paper states: Alpha-beta TCR T cells were the sole sorting target in several experiments, owing to an anti-gamma-delta TCR antibody. In about 6 donors, dominant NKG2C+ clonotypes were roughly 1.0-7.5% of CD8+ T cells.

The sequenced sample consisted of PBMCs. The clonotype was recovered from a woman aged 18-29 years in good health. The chain carries TRBV7-2 and TRBJ2-3; 7 nucleotides agree with TRBD2. DNA of the CDR3: TGTGCCAGCAGCTTAGTCCTAGCGGCAGATACGCAGTATTTT. Translated: CASSLVLAADTQYF.